The rows below give T cell receptor beta chains drawn from one sample of a study of CD8 T cells in ankylosing spondylitis. Each CDR3 protein gets one entry after TCRdb re-called the 5' RACE reads with MiXCR. The sample has nearly 350,000 distinct CDR3 sequences, 14% to 15% seen once. Material for sequencing was blood, either unsorted or a sorted T cell fraction (not recorded which). The receptor source for this set is a male donor with ankylosing spondylitis or in good health (not recorded which). Both conserved end residues are part of each CDR3.

v_call cdr3_aa
TRBV5-6 CASSLEAYEQYF
TRBV12-3/TRBV12-4 CASSPKGLGGQETQYF
TRBV10-3 CAISEYARGQGDTEAFF
TRBV6-5 CASSYDRGMTDTQYF
TRBV5-5 CASSLIRGEQFF
TRBV6-1 CASSGLDRGGREQYF
TRBV5-4 CASTRRGDNYEQYF
TRBV28 CASSSRKQASRYEQYF
TRBV6-5 CASSYRGGTGNTIYF
TRBV29-1 CSVEQPYNEQFF
TRBV5-1 CASRAGTGDWSNQPQHF
TRBV5-1 CASSLGQGSNQPQHF
TRBV5-1 CASSTGTSGGAQETQYF
TRBV20-1 CSVASGMVHEQYF
TRBV7-2 CASSLVALSGYNEQFF
TRBV20-1 CSARDRRRGGSYEQYF
TRBV5-1 CASSLVQGATSGANVLTF
TRBV11-1 CASSLGHRDTEAFF
TRBV4-1 CASSQAPPGAFIGSPLHF
TRBV27 CASSSGTSGSGQFF
TRBV20-1 CSAERVAYEQYF
TRBV19 CASRDRVGDIQYF
TRBV10-3 CAISDRNSPLHF
TRBV6-2/TRBV6-3 CAIKGQGGTGELFF
TRBV5-1 CASSLTGTGGDTIYF
TRBV9 CASNVGPKADYGYTF
TRBV3-1 CASSHQQLALNTGELFF
TRBV3-1 CASSQEGGGAPLHF
TRBV12-3/TRBV12-4 CASKEGHTQYF
TRBV18 CASSALSGEGLAKNIQYF
TRBV7-9 CASSIYVTGQGIF
TRBV27 CASSLGTAYGYTF
TRBV20-1 CSAKTEPYEQYF
TRBV4-1 CASSQDGQGNTEAFF
TRBV4-1 CASSQDSGSLRTGELFF
TRBV5-1 CASSLGQLPGGNEQFF
TRBV6-1 CASTPAGTSFTGELFF
TRBV18 CASSRMVQETQYF
TRBV7-9 CASSYLGFNQPQHF
TRBV3-1 CASSPRAIRENEAFF
TRBV20-1 CSAQDRLNTEAFF